Below are 4 T cell receptor beta chains sequenced from a single sample in a study of technical replicates of blood from a handful of donors. Libraries were prepared by immunoSEQ multiplex PCR; TCRdb keeps only in-frame clonotypes and omits some of them. Here the sample spans more than 65,000 clones, roughly 91% being singletons. Sequenced sample: T cells isolated from PBMCs. These TCRs come from a human donor in good health.

This chain uses TRBV19 with TRBJ2-7; 9 bases line up with TRBD1. CDR1 LNHDA and CDR2 SQIVND come from the germline V gene (reference sequence). With 7 bases clipped from V and 2 bases from J, the junction kept 6 bases outside the gene matches. The CDR3 consists of 14 residues. CDR3 sequence reads: CASTAGTGTYEQYF. Written as DNA, the CDR3 is TGTGCCAGTACCGCCGGGACAGGGACCTACGAGCAGTACTTC.

The genes are TRBV7-9 and TRBJ1-1; a weak D match, TRBD1 (6 bases). The CDR3 extends over 15 amino acids. CDR1 and CDR2 (germline): SEHNR, FQNEAQ (reference sequence). V lost 1 base to trimming and J lost 2 bases, with 11 bases between them. CDR3 loop: CASSLGRTVNTEAFF. In DNA, the CDR3 is TGTGCCAGCAGCTTAGGGAGGACAGTCAACACTGAAGCTTTCTTT.

The chain uses TRBV19 and TRBJ1-1; a possible D gene is TRBD1 (6 bases). Trimming took 8 bases from V and 4 from J, leaving 17 bases between them. Looked up from germline, CDR1 is LNHDA and CDR2 is SQIVND (reference sequence). This CDR3 contains 14 residues. DNA for the CDR3: TGTGCCAGTCTCCCGACAGGTCCCCCCACTGAAGCTTTCTTT. It encodes CASLPTGPPTEAFF. The variable domain in full, with the rest retrieved from reference TRBV19 and TRBJ1-1, is DGGITQSPKYLFRKEGQNVTLSCEQNLNHDAMYWYRQDPGQGLRLIYYSQIVNDFQKGDIAEGYSVSREKKESFPLTVTSAQKNPTAFYLCASLPTGPPTEAFFGQGTRLTVV.

The chain carries TRBV11-1 and TRBJ2-1; tentatively, D is TRBD2 (6 bases). Trimming took off 7 bases at V and 4 bases at J, with 14 bases between the two ends. Per germline, CDR1 SGHAT and CDR2 FQDESV (reference sequence). The CDR3 length is 14 residues. The chain's CDR3 is CASNAVGGYNEQFF. CDR3 coding DNA: TGTGCCAGCAACGCCGTCGGGGGATACAATGAGCAGTTCTTC.